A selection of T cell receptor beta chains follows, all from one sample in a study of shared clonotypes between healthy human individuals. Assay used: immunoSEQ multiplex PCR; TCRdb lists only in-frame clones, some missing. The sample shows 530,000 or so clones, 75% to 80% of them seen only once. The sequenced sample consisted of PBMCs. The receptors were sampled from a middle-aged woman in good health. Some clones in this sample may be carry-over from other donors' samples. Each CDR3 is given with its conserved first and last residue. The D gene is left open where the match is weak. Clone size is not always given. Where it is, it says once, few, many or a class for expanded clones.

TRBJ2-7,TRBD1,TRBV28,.,CASGSGTVRDQYF,TGTGCCAGCGGATCCGGGACAGTTAGGGACCAGTACTTC
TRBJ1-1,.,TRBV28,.,CASSPPVWNTEAFF,TGTGCCAGCAGTCCTCCGGTGTGGAACACTGAAGCTTTCTTT
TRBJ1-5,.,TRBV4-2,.,CASSQGRDSQHF,TGTGCCAGCAGCCAAGGCCGGGACTCCCAGCATTTT
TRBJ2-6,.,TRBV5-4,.,CASSQEGSGANVLTF,TGTGCCAGCAGCCAAGAGGGGTCTGGGGCCAACGTCCTGACTTTC
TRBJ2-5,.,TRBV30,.,CAWIPRTRTTAKRTQYF,TGTGCCTGGATCCCCAGAACCAGGACTACAGCCAAGAGAACCCAGTACTTC
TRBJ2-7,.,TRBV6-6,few,CASSLSLDKLKEQYF,TGTGCCAGCAGCCTCAGTCTAGACAAACTGAAAGAGCAGTACTTC
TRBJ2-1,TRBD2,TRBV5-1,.,CASGVLGAREGPGEQFF,TGCGCCAGCGGCGTCTTGGGAGCGCGGGAGGGCCCGGGTGAGCAGTTCTTC
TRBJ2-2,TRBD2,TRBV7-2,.,CASSQSGRDTGELFF,TGTGCCAGCAGCCAGAGCGGGAGGGACACCGGGGAGCTGTTTTTT
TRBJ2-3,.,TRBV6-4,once,CASSEHWGDTQYF,TGTGCCAGCAGTGAGCACTGGGGGGATACGCAGTATTTT
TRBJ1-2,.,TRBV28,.,CASGDSNYGYTF,TGTGCCAGCGGTGACAGTAACTATGGCTACACCTTC
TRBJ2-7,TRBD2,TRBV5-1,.,CASSSLGSTAGSYEQYF,TGCGCCAGCAGCTCCCTCGGGTCGACAGCGGGGTCCTACGAGCAGTACTTC
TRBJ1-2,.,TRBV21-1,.,CASSKVLHRNGPTYYGYTF,TGTGCCAGCAGCAAAGTACTCCACAGGAATGGGCCCACATACTATGGCTACACCTTC
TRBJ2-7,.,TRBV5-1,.,CASGPGTSSYEQYF,TGCGCCAGCGGGCCTGGGACGAGCTCCTACGAGCAGTACTTC
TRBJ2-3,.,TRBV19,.,CASSILWAGTDTQYF,TGTGCCAGTAGTATCCTGTGGGCGGGCACAGATACGCAGTATTTT
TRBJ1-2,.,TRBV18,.,CASSPGRSGSSYTF,TGTGCCAGCTCACCAGGCAGGTCCGGTAGCAGCTACACCTTC
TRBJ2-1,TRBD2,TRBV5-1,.,CASSPRLAGSINEQFF,TGCGCCAGCAGCCCAAGACTAGCGGGTTCAATTAATGAGCAGTTCTTC
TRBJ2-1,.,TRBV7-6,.,CASSLRADSSYNEQFF,TGTGCCAGCAGCTTAAGAGCGGATAGCTCCTACAATGAGCAGTTCTTC
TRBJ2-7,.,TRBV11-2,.,CASSLGGPVEQYF,TGTGCCAGCAGCTTAGGCGGCCCCGTCGAGCAGTACTTC
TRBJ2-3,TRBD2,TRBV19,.,CASRTSGTDTQYF,TGTGCCAGTAGGACTAGCGGCACAGATACGCAGTATTTT
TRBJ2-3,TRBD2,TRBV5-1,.,CASSSFRGLADSTDTQYF,TGCGCCAGCAGCTCGTTTAGAGGACTAGCGGATAGCACAGATACGCAGTATTTT
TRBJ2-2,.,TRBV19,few,CASSIGPGTGELFF,TGTGCCAGTAGTATAGGTCCGGGAACGGGGGAGCTGTTTTTT
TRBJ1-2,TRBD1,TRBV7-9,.,CASSFDTGGSYGYTF,TGTGCCAGCAGTTTCGACACAGGGGGCAGCTATGGCTACACCTTC
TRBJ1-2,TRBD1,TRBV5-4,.,CASSIGRGGQGKNYGYTF,TGTGCCAGCAGCATCGGACGGGGGGGACAGGGGAAGAACTATGGCTACACCTTC
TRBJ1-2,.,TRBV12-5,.,CASGLSGRSYGYTF,TGTGCTAGTGGTTTGTCCGGACGGTCCTATGGCTACACCTTC
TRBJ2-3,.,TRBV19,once,CASSIGGIDTQYF,TGTGCCAGTAGTATAGGAGGGATTGATACGCAGTATTTT
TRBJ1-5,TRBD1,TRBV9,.,CASINEGQGRRSNQPQHF,TGTGCCAGCATCAATGAGGGACAGGGGAGAAGGAGCAATCAGCCCCAGCATTTT
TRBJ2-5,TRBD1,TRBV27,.,CASSLWGQSQETQYF,TGTGCCAGCAGTTTATGGGGACAGTCCCAAGAGACCCAGTACTTC
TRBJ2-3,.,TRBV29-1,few,CSATPGPDTQYF,TGCAGCGCAACCCCGGGGCCAGATACGCAGTATTTT
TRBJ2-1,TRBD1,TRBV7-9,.,CASSPLFGTGFYNEQFF,TGTGCCAGCAGTCCGCTCTTCGGGACAGGGTTCTACAATGAGCAGTTCTTC
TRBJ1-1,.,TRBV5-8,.,CASSLTRNTEAFF,TGTGCCAGCAGCCTCACACGGAACACTGAAGCTTTCTTT
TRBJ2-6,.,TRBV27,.,CASSLTGSLGANVLTF,TGTGCCAGCAGTCTAACAGGGTCTTTGGGGGCCAACGTCCTGACTTTC
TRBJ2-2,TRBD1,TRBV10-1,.,CASSGGRGPTGELFF,TGCGCCAGCAGTGGGGGCAGGGGGCCCACCGGGGAGCTGTTTTTT
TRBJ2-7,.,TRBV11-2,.,CASSLVGNEQYF,TGTGCCAGCAGCTTAGTGGGGAACGAGCAGTACTTC
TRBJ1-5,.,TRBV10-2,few,CASSTGSGQPQHF,TGCGCCAGCAGTACGGGGTCCGGTCAGCCCCAGCATTTT
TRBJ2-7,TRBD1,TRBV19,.,CASRKVGGTYEQYF,TGTGCCAGTAGAAAAGTAGGGGGCACCTACGAGCAGTACTTC
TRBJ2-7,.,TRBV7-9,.,CASSAFGSSYEQYF,TGTGCCAGCAGCGCTTTCGGGAGCTCCTACGAGCAGTACTTC
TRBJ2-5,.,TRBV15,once,CATSVNLGETQYF,TGTGCCACCAGCGTCAACCTGGGGGAGACCCAGTACTTC
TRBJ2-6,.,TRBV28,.,CASRGVLLSGANVLTF,TGTGCCAGCAGGGGAGTGCTCCTCTCTGGGGCCAACGTCCTGACTTTC
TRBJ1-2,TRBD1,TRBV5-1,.,CASSLGQGDGGYTF,TGCGCCAGCAGCTTGGGACAGGGCGATGGAGGCTACACCTTC
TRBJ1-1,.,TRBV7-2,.,CASSWISGENTEAFF,TGTGCCAGCAGCTGGATTTCCGGTGAGAACACTGAAGCTTTCTTT
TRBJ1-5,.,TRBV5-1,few,CASSADTDQPQHF,TGCGCCAGCAGCGCGGACACCGATCAGCCCCAGCATTTT
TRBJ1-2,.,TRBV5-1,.,CASSLGGREYGYTF,TGCGCCAGCAGCTTGGGAGGCAGGGAGTATGGCTACACCTTC
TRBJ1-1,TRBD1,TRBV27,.,CASSMTGDTEAFF,TGTGCCAGCAGTATGACAGGGGACACTGAAGCTTTCTTT
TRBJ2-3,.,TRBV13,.,CASSSRASTDTQYF,TGTGCCAGCAGCTCCCGGGCTAGCACAGATACGCAGTATTTT
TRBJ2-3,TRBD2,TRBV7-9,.,CASSLEAWLAGVTDTQYF,TGTGCCAGCAGCTTAGAGGCTTGGCTAGCGGGTGTCACAGATACGCAGTATTTT
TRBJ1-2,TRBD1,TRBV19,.,CASSITRGQGYTF,TGTGCCAGTAGTATAACCAGGGGGCAAGGCTACACCTTC
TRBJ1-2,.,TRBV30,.,CAWSSNGGAHGYTF,TGTGCCTGGAGTTCTAACGGGGGAGCGCATGGCTACACCTTC